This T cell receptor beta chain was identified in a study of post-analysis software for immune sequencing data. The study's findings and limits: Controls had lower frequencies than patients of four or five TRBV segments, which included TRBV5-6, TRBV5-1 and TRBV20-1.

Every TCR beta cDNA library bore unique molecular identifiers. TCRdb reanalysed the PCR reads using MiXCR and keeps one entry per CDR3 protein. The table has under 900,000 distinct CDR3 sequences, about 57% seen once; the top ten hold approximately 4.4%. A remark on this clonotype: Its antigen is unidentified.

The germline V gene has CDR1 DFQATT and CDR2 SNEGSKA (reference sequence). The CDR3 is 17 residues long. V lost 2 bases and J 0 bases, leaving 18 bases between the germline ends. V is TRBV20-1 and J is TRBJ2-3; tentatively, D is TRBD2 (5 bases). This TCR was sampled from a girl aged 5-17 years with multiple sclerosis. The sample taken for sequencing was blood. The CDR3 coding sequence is TGCAGTGCTAGACCTGGATTTGGAGCGGTTAGCACAGATACGCAGTATTTT. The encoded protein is CSARPGFGAVSTDTQYF.